Shown below are 15 T cell receptor beta chains from a single sample sequenced in a study of blood T cell repertoires in COVID-19. Only in-frame clones appear in the TCRdb table, and some are missing; sequencing was by immunoSEQ multiplex PCR. The sample records approximately 64,000 clones, approximately 90% being singletons. Sequencing was performed on peripheral blood. The receptors come from a man in his 70s with acute or convalescent COVID-19.

The V gene is TRBV11-2, the J gene TRBJ1-2; 8 bases are shared with TRBD1. Germline assignment: CDR1 SGHAT and CDR2 FQNNGV. V lost 5 bases, J lost 4 bases, and 18 bases stayed unmatched. This CDR3 is 18 amino acids long. CDR3 region: CASSPMTGAYPGPYGYTF. CDR3 DNA: TGTGCCAGCAGCCCAATGACAGGGGCCTATCCGGGCCCCTATGGCTACACCTTC.

The genes are TRBV6-5 and TRBJ1-2; D not resolved. V was pared by 11 bases and J by 2 bases, with 21 bases between. There are 15 residues in the CDR3. The germline V gene has CDR1 MNHEY and CDR2 SVGAGI. The CDR3 spells CASQRGRASNYGYTF. Written as DNA, the CDR3 is TGTGCCTCCCAACGCGGCCGCGCGTCAAACTATGGCTACACCTTC.

This sequence joins TRBV7-2 and TRBJ2-1; the match to TRBD2 covers 12 bases. Germline trimming cut 4 bases from V and 7 bases from J; bases unmatched to any gene: 5. This CDR3 comprises 15 residues. Germline V lookup: CDR1 SGHTA, CDR2 FQGNSA. CDR3 DNA: TGTGCCAGCAGCTCGCTAGCGGGGGGGAGGAATGAGCAGTTCTTC. It yields the protein CASSSLAGGRNEQFF.

The rearrangement joins TRBV4-3 to TRBJ2-1; possibly TRBD1 for D (5 bases). The germline CDR1 and CDR2 sequences are LGHNA and YSLEER. The CDR3 extends over 17 amino acids. Between the trimmed V and J ends, which lost 0 bases and 4 bases, there was a span of 16 bases. Here the CDR3 DNA reads TGCGCCAGCAGCCAAGATAGGTCGGCAGGGCCTTACAATGAGCAGTTCTTC. Translation: CASSQDRSAGPYNEQFF.

The chain has TRBV4-3 and TRBJ1-4; no clear D gene. The ends were cut back, 1 base at V and 5 bases at J, with 11 bases in the middle. This CDR3 has 15 residues. Germline-derived CDR1 and CDR2 are LGHNA and YSLEER. This CDR3 is CASSQGRTENEKLFF. Written as DNA, the CDR3 is TGCGCCAGCAGCCAAGGCAGGACTGAAAATGAAAAACTGTTTTTT.

CDR3 in amino acids: CAGQGSSYNSPLHF. The CDR3 DNA is TGTGCCGGACAGGGGTCCTCCTATAATTCACCCCTCCACTTT. The rearrangement uses TRBV7-8 and TRBJ1-6, with 9 bases identical to TRBD1. Germline loops: CDR1 SGHVS, CDR2 FQNEAQ. Trimming removed 11 bases from V and 0 bases from J; junction bases left unmatched: 2. This CDR3 has 14 residues.

In this sample, this clone turned up once. The chain uses TRBV5-1 and TRBJ1-4, with TRBD1 as a possible D gene (6 bases). Germline V gene data show CDR1 as SGHRS and CDR2 as YFSETQ. V was clipped by 4 bases and J by 5 bases, with 15 bases between them. The CDR3 covers 15 residues. For the CDR3, the DNA is TGCGCCAGCAGCCTTACAGGGAGGGTGAATGAAAAACTGTTTTTT. Protein product: CASSLTGRVNEKLFF.

This chain connects TRBV7-9 to TRBJ1-5, with D maybe TRBD1 (6 bases). Germline lookup yields CDR1 SEHNR and CDR2 FQNEAQ (reference sequence). This CDR3 is 14 amino acids long. V lost 5 bases, J lost 9 bases, and 17 bases lay in between. For the CDR3, the DNA is TGTGCCAGCAGCCCCCAGGGACAACGCGGGCCCCAGCATTTT. Translating gives CASSPQGQRGPQHF. Variable domain in full (rest from reference TRBV7-9 and TRBJ1-5): DTGVSQNPRHKITKRGQNVTFRCDPISEHNRLYWYRQTLGQGPEFLTYFQNEAQLEKSRLLSDRFSAERPKGSFSTLEIQRTEQGDSAMYLCASSPQGQRGPQHFGDGTRLSIL.

This chain connects TRBV9 to TRBJ1-2, with TRBD1 matching over 10 bases. V trimming: 3 bases; J trimming: 4 bases; junction bases outside the gene matches: 9. The CDR3 is 16 amino acids. Germline V gene lookup returns CDR1 SGDLS and CDR2 YYNGEE. CDR3 in DNA: TGTGCCAGCAGCGCCCGGACAGGGGGAGGGGTCTATGGCTACACCTTC. It codes for CASSARTGGGVYGYTF.

The CDR3 DNA follows: TGTGCCAGCAGCGTAGCTCAGGGAGGGGTAACTGAAGCTTTCTTT. This codes for CASSVAQGGVTEAFF. The chain joins TRBV9 to TRBJ1-1; maybe TRBD1 (5 bases). This CDR3 has 15 amino acids. V lost 0 bases and J 5 bases, leaving 14 bases between the germline ends. Looked up from germline, CDR1 is SGDLS and CDR2 is YYNGEE.

V is TRBV6-1 and J is TRBJ2-7; 9 bases are a match to TRBD2. This CDR3 has 15 residues. Germline V gene lookup returns CDR1 MNHNS and CDR2 SASEGT. With 0 bases clipped from V and 4 bases from J, the junction kept 4 bases outside the gene matches. CDR3: CASSEAYSGGYEQYF. CDR3 coding DNA: TGTGCCAGCAGTGAAGCGTACAGCGGGGGGTACGAGCAGTACTTC.

The CDR3 DNA reads TGTGCCAGCAGCGCAGCACCGGGACAGGGGAAAATTTTTTCTGGAAACACCATATATTTT. As protein: CASSAAPGQGKIFSGNTIYF. This chain joins TRBV9 and TRBJ1-3; 10 bases line up with TRBD1. V lost 3 bases, J lost 1 base, and 16 bases stayed unmatched. Germline CDR1 SGDLS, CDR2 YYNGEE. This CDR3 comprises 20 residues.

The chain couples TRBV19 to TRBJ1-5; tentative D call: TRBD1 (5 bases). V lost 7 bases and J lost 0, with 16 bases in between. Germline values: CDR1 LNHDA, CDR2 SQIVND (reference sequence). The CDR3 is 16 amino acids. CDR3: CASKAAGSLSNQPQHF. In DNA form, the CDR3 reads TGTGCCAGTAAGGCGGCAGGGTCTCTTAGCAATCAGCCCCAGCATTTT.

The chain combines TRBV5-4 with TRBJ2-3, with 7 bases aligning to TRBD1. Germline trimming cut 5 bases from V and 3 bases from J; bases unmatched to any gene: 6. There are 14 residues in the CDR3. Germline values: CDR1 SGHNT, CDR2 YYREEE (reference sequence). The chain's CDR3 is CASRPGGLTDTQYF. The CDR3 DNA follows: TGTGCCAGCAGGCCAGGGGGTTTGACAGATACGCAGTATTTT.

This rearrangement joins TRBV7-2 to TRBJ1-2, with 10 nucleotides matching TRBD1. J was trimmed by 3 bases and V by 5 bases; bases with no gene match: 6. The CDR3 spans 15 residues. The germline CDR1 and CDR2 sequences are SGHTA and FQGNSA. CDR3 protein: CASSPRQGADYGYTF. Here the CDR3 DNA reads TGTGCCAGCAGCCCCAGACAGGGGGCTGACTATGGCTACACCTTC.